These 21 T cell receptor beta chains originate from one sample sequenced in a study of tissue T cells after allogeneic stem cell transplantation (dated by TCRdb to 2022 to 2024). This specimen's time point label, per the study, means: mouse harvest day 7 after allogeneic transplant. Each mouse graft, delivered by tail vein injection, combined 10^6 splenic CD5+ T cells with 10^7 T-cell-depleted bone marrow cells. Receptor amplification or capture employed the immunoSEQ multiplex PCR assay. TCRdb provides this immuneACCESS table in a form limited to in-frame rearrangements. Some clones are lacking; in checked studies, under half of them reflect an unresolved V gene, and why the rest are absent is not known. The sample profile shows 6,000 or so clones; approximately 47% of them were found once. The ten largest clonotypes hold 7.8% of the sample. The sequencing sample was made of gut tissue. The source of these receptors is a female BALB/c mouse given C57BL/6 T cells with graft-versus-host disease after an allogeneic hematopoietic cell transplant.

There are a few counts of this clone. Mouse gene names and germline throughout. Read data end 1 residue before the CDR3 end; the end is taken from the germline J gene. The chain combines TRBV16 with TRBJ2-7; 14 positions agree with TRBD2. This CDR3 spans 16 amino acids. Looked up from germline, CDR1 is SGHSA and CDR2 is FRNQAP. Trimming at V came to 5 bases and at J to 1 base, leaving 4 bases not matched to a gene. CDR3 loop: CASSKGTGGASYEQYF. CDR3 bases read: TGTGCAAGCAGCAAAGGGACTGGGGGGGCGTCCTATGAACAGTAC.

Regarding this clone: The genes are named according to mouse. The CDR3 is CAWSLRGQDTQYF. The sequenced part of the CDR3 DNA is TGTGCCTGGAGTCTTCGGGGGCAAGACACCCAGTAC. The V call is TRBV31, the J call TRBJ2-5; either TRBD1 or TRBD2 may fit D (5 bases each). Read coverage stops 1 residue before the CDR3 terminus; the germline J gene supplies the remainder. Between the trimmed V and J ends, which lost 0 bases and 3 bases, there was a span of 7 bases. From germline, CDR1 is GKSSPN and CDR2 SITVG. The CDR3 sequence is 13 residues long.

A few counts support this clone. Any gene name here is a mouse gene name. Sequencing ends 1 residue short of the CDR3 end; the germline J gene provides the rest. V gene TRBV26 combines with J gene TRBJ2-1; 8 bases map to TRBD2. J lost 2 bases, V lost 4 bases, and 4 bases had no gene match. The germline V gene has CDR1 KGHPV and CDR2 FQNQEV (reference sequence). The CDR3 has 15 amino acids. CDR3 region: CASSPSGGHYAEQFF. The CDR3 DNA, read in part, is TGTGCCAGCAGTCCTTCTGGGGGGCACTATGCTGAGCAGTTC. Full variable domain (missing parts from reference TRBV26 and TRBJ2-1): NSKVIQTPRYLVKGQGQKAKMRCIPEKGHPVVFWYQQNKNNEFKFLINFQNQEVLQQIDMTEKRFSAECPSNSPCSLEIQSSEAGDSALYLCASSPSGGHYAEQFFGPGTRLTVL.

Regarding this clone: Genes and germline come from the mouse. The read ends 1 residue before the CDR3 terminus; that terminus is restored from the germline J gene. The V and J genes are TRBV26 and TRBJ2-2, with D perhaps matching TRBD1 (5 bases). From germline, CDR1 is KGHPV and CDR2 FQNQEV (reference sequence). The length of the CDR3 is 14 residues. Trimming cost V 6 bases and J 0 bases, with 8 bases left between them. CDR3 region: CASSRQSNTGQLYF. CDR3 bases read: TGTGCCAGCAGCCGACAGTCAAACACCGGGCAGCTCTAC. Supplemented by reference TRBV26 and TRBJ2-2, the full variable domain reads NSKVIQTPRYLVKGQGQKAKMRCIPEKGHPVVFWYQQNKNNEFKFLINFQNQEVLQQIDMTEKRFSAECPSNSPCSLEIQSSEAGDSALYLCASSRQSNTGQLYFGEGSKLTVL.

For this clone: The listed genes are named as in mouse. The read terminates 1 residue ahead of where the CDR3 ends, so the germline J gene completes it. The rearrangement joins TRBV31 to TRBJ2-2, with 12 bases that match TRBD2. Germline V gene data show CDR1 as GKSSPN and CDR2 as SITVG. This CDR3 spans 15 amino acids. V dropped 3 bases and J dropped 4; count of bases not matched to a gene: 3. Partial CDR3 DNA: TGTGCCTGGAGGGACTGGGGGGGGGTCACCGGGCAGCTCTAC. Translation: CAWRDWGGVTGQLY. The whole CDR3 reads CAWRDWGGVTGQLYF. The full variable domain, its missing parts supplied by reference TRBV31 and TRBJ2-2, is AQTIHQWPVAEIKAVGSPLSLGCTIKGKSSPNLYWYWQATGGTLQQLFYSITVGQVESVVQLNLSASRPKDDQFILSTEKLLLSHSGFYLCAWRDWGGVTGQLYFGEGSKLTVL.

This clone was seen more than once but under ten times. All gene names here are mouse names. The CDR3 spells CASSRQVGGERLFF. Partial CDR3 DNA: TGTGCCAGCAGCAGACAGGTGGGCGGCGAAAGATTATTT. The chain uses TRBV26 and TRBJ1-4; possible D gene TRBD1, 6 bases. The missing CDR3 end, 1 residue past where the read stops, is filled in from the germline J gene. CDR3 length: 14 amino acids. Germline CDR1 and CDR2: KGHPV and FQNQEV (reference sequence). The ends were cut back, 6 bases at V and 7 bases at J, with 15 bases in the middle.

The sample holds a few counts of this clone. Each gene name is a mouse one. The CDR3 end is not reached by the read, which stops 1 residue before it; the germline J gene fills it in. The rearrangement links TRBV12-2 to TRBJ1-2, with TRBD1 matching over 9 bases. Germline V gene data show CDR1 as SGHLS and CDR2 as HYDKME. The CDR3 runs to 15 residues. V dropped 0 bases and J dropped 0; count of bases not matched to a gene: 1. CDR3 DNA (partial): TGTGCCAGCTCTCTCGGGACAGGGTCAAACTCCGACTACACC. This codes for CASSLGTGSNSDYT. The entire CDR3 protein is CASSLGTGSNSDYTF.

In the case of this clone: Genes and germline are mouse. The read terminates 1 residue ahead of where the CDR3 ends, so the germline J gene completes it. V usage is TRBV12-1 and J usage is TRBJ2-1, with D perhaps matching TRBD2 (6 bases). The germline gives CDR1 SGHSN, CDR2 HYEKVE. The CDR3 length is 14 residues. Deletions cut 0 bases from V and 3 bases from J, with 8 bases between. This chain's CDR3 is CASSLDGGYAEQFF. The sequenced CDR3 bases are TGTGCCAGCTCTCTCGATGGGGGCTATGCTGAGCAGTTC.

This clone has just a few counts. Gene labels here are mouse ones. With the read ending 1 residue before the CDR3 end, the germline J gene is used to fill in that end. The same CDR3 is also encoded by other DNA sequences in this sample. The gene calls are TRBV26 and TRBJ2-5; no reliable D call. V lost 6 bases and J 2 bases, leaving 3 bases between the germline ends. The CDR3 is made up of 11 amino acids. Germline CDR1 is KGHPV and CDR2 is FQNQEV (reference sequence). The sequenced part of the CDR3 DNA is TGTGCCAGCAGCCCCCAAGACACCCAGTAC. It codes for CASSPQDTQY. Given in full, the CDR3 is CASSPQDTQYF. The full variable domain, completed using reference TRBV26 and TRBJ2-5, is NSKVIQTPRYLVKGQGQKAKMRCIPEKGHPVVFWYQQNKNNEFKFLINFQNQEVLQQIDMTEKRFSAECPSNSPCSLEIQSSEAGDSALYLCASSPQDTQYFGPGTRLLVL.

A remark on this clone: Germline and genes: mouse. Read coverage stops 1 residue before the CDR3 terminus; the germline J gene supplies the remainder. The chain couples TRBV24 to TRBJ2-1; TRBD1 matches 10 bases. V lost 5 bases to trimming and J lost 4 bases; unmatched junction nucleotides: 5. The length of the CDR3 is 15 residues. The germline V gene encodes CDR1 KGHTA and CDR2 FRNEEI. CDR3 region: CASSDRGREYAEQFF. CDR3 bases read: TGTGCCAGCAGTGACAGGGGGCGCGAATATGCTGAGCAGTTC.

To note about this clone: Gene and germline names: mouse. The CDR3 end falls 1 residue outside the read, so it is completed with the germline J gene. The chain carries TRBV3 and TRBJ2-4, with TRBD1 as a possible D gene (6 bases). V gave up 0 bases and J gave up 0 bases, with 7 bases separating them. The CDR3 has 15 residues. CDR1 is SNHLY, CDR2 FYNGKV, per germline (reference sequence). The sequenced CDR3 bases are TGTGCCAGCAGCTTAGCGACAGGTAGTCAAAACACCTTGTAC. This encodes CASSLATGSQNTLY. The CDR3 reads in full as CASSLATGSQNTLYF.

In the case of this clone: Gene names follow the mouse nomenclature. The read ends 1 residue before the CDR3 terminus; that terminus is restored from the germline J gene. The V gene is TRBV26, the J gene TRBJ2-7; 9 nucleotides match TRBD2. The ends lost 5 bases at V and 4 bases at J; junction bases unmatched: 3. The CDR3 sequence is 13 residues long. The germline V gene has CDR1 KGHPV and CDR2 FQNQEV (reference sequence). The CDR3 DNA, read in part, is TGTGCCAGCAGTGTCGGGACTGGGTATGAACAGTAC. Encoded protein: CASSVGTGYEQY. The complete CDR3 protein is CASSVGTGYEQYF.

Turning to this clone: Gene names follow the mouse nomenclature. Read data end 1 residue before the CDR3 end; the end is taken from the germline J gene. The gene calls are TRBV3 and TRBJ2-5; 13 bases fit TRBD2. Germline trimming cut 5 bases from V and 8 bases from J; bases unmatched to any gene: 7. The CDR3 spans 15 residues. Looked up from germline, CDR1 is SNHLY and CDR2 is FYNGKV (reference sequence). CDR3 sequence: CASSLGLGGRATQYF. The sequenced CDR3 bases are TGTGCCAGCAGCCTCGGACTGGGGGGGCGCGCCACCCAGTAC. The variable domain in full, with the rest retrieved from reference TRBV3 and TRBJ2-5, is GPKVLQIPSHQIIDMGQMVTLNCDPVSNHLYFYWYKQILGQQMEFLVNFYNGKVMEKSKLFKDQFSVERPDGSYFTLKIQPTALEDSAVYFCASSLGLGGRATQYFGPGTRLLVL.

As to this clone: The genes and germline here are from mouse. The CDR3 is cut off 1 residue early in the read; its end comes from the germline J gene. V usage is TRBV4 and J usage is TRBJ2-4; D is possibly TRBD1 (5 bases). The CDR3 has 14 amino acids. Germline CDR1 and CDR2: LGHDT and YNNKQL (reference sequence). Trimming removed 4 bases from V and 0 bases from J, with 8 bases in between. Here the CDR3 reads CASSSQGSQNTLYF. Partial CDR3 DNA: TGTGCCAGCAGCTCTCAGGGTAGTCAAAACACCTTGTAC.

Comment on this clone: Here the gene names and germline are mouse. The read terminates 1 residue before the CDR3 end, so the remaining end is supplied by the germline J gene. The rearrangement links TRBV5 to TRBJ2-7; 8 bases align to TRBD1. CDR1 and CDR2 from the germline V gene are LGHNA and YNLKQL (reference sequence). The junction had 5 bases not matched to a gene; V was cut back by 4 bases and J by 9 bases. This CDR3 has 12 amino acids. The CDR3 is CASSPPGQGQYF. The sequenced part of the CDR3 DNA is TGTGCCAGCAGCCCTCCCGGACAGGGACAGTAC.

Note on this clone: Gene names are the mouse ones. The CDR3 goes on 1 residue after the read ends, and that part is filled in from the germline J gene. The rearrangement uses TRBV26 and TRBJ2-7; 8 bases map to TRBD2. J lost 4 bases, V lost 6 bases, and 2 bases had no gene match. This CDR3 has 12 amino acids. CDR1 is KGHPV, CDR2 FQNQEV, per germline (reference sequence). The sequenced part of the CDR3 DNA is TGTGCCAGCAGCCGGGACTGGTATGAACAGTAC. Its translation is CASSRDWYEQY. The complete CDR3 reads CASSRDWYEQYF.

Comments on this clone: Gene labels here are mouse ones. The CDR3 end is not reached by the read, which stops 1 residue before it; the germline J gene fills it in. J is TRBJ2-5 and V is TRBV26; 8 nucleotides line up with TRBD2. V gave up 2 bases and J gave up 5 bases; unmatched junction bases: 6. CDR3 length: 15 residues. CDR1 and CDR2 from the germline V gene are KGHPV and FQNQEV (reference sequence). Partial CDR3 DNA: TGTGCCAGCAGTCTGGGCTGGGGGGAGGTAGACACCCAGTAC. Residues: CASSLGWGEVDTQY. The entire CDR3 protein is CASSLGWGEVDTQYF.

A word on this clone: Gene names and germline refer to mouse. The read finishes 1 residue shy of the CDR3 end, and the germline J gene is used to complete it. The J gene is TRBJ2-4, the V gene TRBV2, with D perhaps matching TRBD2 (6 bases). From germline, CDR1 is LGHNA and CDR2 YSYQKL. The V end lost 0 bases, the J end lost 2 bases, and 12 bases lay between the germline ends. The CDR3 is 16 amino acids. CDR3 sequence: CASSQEDGTYQNTLYF. CDR3 DNA, as far as it was read: TGTGCCAGCAGCCAAGAAGACGGGACTTATCAAAACACCTTGTAC.

Concerning this clone: Each gene name is a mouse one. The read gets to within 1 residue of the CDR3 end, and the germline J gene fills in the rest. The chain recombines TRBV26 with TRBJ1-3, with D uncertain. This CDR3 region has 15 residues. Trimming left V 2 bases short and J 0 bases short, with 8 bases between. Germline CDR1 is KGHPV and CDR2 is FQNQEV (reference sequence). CDR3 amino acids: CASSLAQYSGNTLYF. CDR3 DNA (partial): TGTGCCAGCAGTCTGGCACAATATTCTGGAAATACGCTCTAT.

This clone was counted only a few times. Mouse gene names and germline throughout. Read data end 1 residue before the CDR3 end; the end is taken from the germline J gene. The chain is built from TRBV26 and TRBJ2-5; 8 nucleotides agree with TRBD2. V trimming: 0 bases; J trimming: 0 bases; junction bases outside the gene matches: 2. Germline lookup yields CDR1 KGHPV and CDR2 FQNQEV (reference sequence). The CDR3 spans 16 residues. The CDR3 loop reads CASSLSWGANQDTQYF. The sequenced CDR3 bases are TGTGCCAGCAGTCTGTCCTGGGGGGCTAACCAAGACACCCAGTAC.

This clone was found once. Mouse germline and gene names are used. The CDR3 end is not reached by the read, which stops 1 residue before it; the germline J gene fills it in. V gene TRBV4 combines with J gene TRBJ2-4, with TRBD2 identical over 7 bases. V trimming: 4 bases; J trimming: 0 bases; junction bases outside the gene matches: 4. CDR1 and CDR2 (germline): LGHDT, YNNKQL (reference sequence). This CDR3 spans 15 amino acids. Here the CDR3 reads CASSSDWSSQNTLYF. Incomplete CDR3 DNA: TGTGCCAGCAGCTCGGACTGGTCTAGTCAAAACACCTTGTAC. Variable domain in full (rest from reference TRBV4 and TRBJ2-4): ETAVFQTPNYHVTQVGNEVSFNCKQTLGHDTMYWYKQDSKKLLKIMFSYNNKQLIVNETVPRRFSPQSSDKAHLNLRIKSVEPEDSAVYLCASSSDWSSQNTLYFGAGTRLSVL.